This entry lists 25 T cell receptor beta chains sequenced from one sample in a study of technical replicates of blood from a few donors (dated by TCRdb to 2017 to 2019). Receptors were amplified or captured by the immunoSEQ multiplex PCR assay. TCRdb retrieved this table from immuneACCESS and kept in-frame rearrangements only. Not all clones are present; in checked studies, unresolved V genes account for under half, and no reason is known for the remainder. A total of some 70,000 clones appear in this sample, about 97% of them only once. The ten largest make up 0.25% to 0.3% of the sample. The sample comprised T cells isolated from PBMCs. The receptors were sampled from a human donor in good health.

The gene calls are TRBV28 and TRBJ2-3, with 9 nucleotides matching TRBD1. V shed 10 bases, J shed 3 bases, and the junction held 29 bases outside the gene matches. The length of the CDR3 is 21 residues. Germline assignment: CDR1 MDHEN and CDR2 SYDVKM. CDR3 bases: TGTGCCATCCAACGTAACTCATTTCTTCGCGCACGGGACAGGGTAACAGATACGCAGTATTTT. Residues: CAIQRNSFLRARDRVTDTQYF.

Only a few counts were recorded for this clone. V usage is TRBV5-1 and J usage is TRBJ2-2, with D perhaps matching TRBD2 (5 bases). CDR1 and CDR2 (germline): SGHRS, YFSETQ. V lost 4 bases to trimming and J lost 1 base, with 8 bases between them. The CDR3 consists of 14 residues. CDR3 bases: TGCGCCAGCAGCACCGGACTGAACACCGGGGAGCTGTTTTTT. Amino acids: CASSTGLNTGELFF.

The genes are TRBV6-1 and TRBJ2-1, with D possibly TRBD2 on 6 matching bases. V was pared by 10 bases and J by 6 bases, with 13 bases between. CDR3 length equals 12 residues. Germline V CDR1 and CDR2: MNHNS, SASEGT. The CDR3 spells CAITLGGNEQFF. As DNA, the CDR3 is TGTGCCATAACTTTGGGAGGCAATGAGCAGTTCTTC.

The chain has TRBV14 and TRBJ2-7, with D tentatively TRBD2 (6 bases). Germline CDR1 is SGHDN and CDR2 is FVKESK. The CDR3 sequence is 15 residues long. Trimming left V 3 bases short and J 0 bases short, with 12 bases between. CDR3 nucleotide sequence: TGTGCCAGCAGCCACCTCGGGAGCAGCTCCTACGAGCAGTACTTC. Translated: CASSHLGSSSYEQYF.

This clone appeared a single time. The V gene is TRBV6-5, the J gene TRBJ2-7; a weak D match, TRBD1 (6 bases). The V and J ends lost 2 bases and 4 bases respectively, with 12 bases between them. This CDR3 has 14 residues. Germline values: CDR1 MNHEY, CDR2 SVGAGI. The CDR3 sequence: CASSYRGQIYEQYF. Here the CDR3 DNA reads TGTGCCAGCAGTTACCGGGGACAAATTTACGAGCAGTACTTC.

This clone appeared a single time. This chain uses TRBV9 with TRBJ1-2; 9 nucleotides agree with TRBD1. From germline, CDR1 is SGDLS and CDR2 YYNGEE. V lost 4 bases, J lost 5 bases, and 9 bases stayed unmatched. This CDR3 is 15 amino acids long. CDR3 nucleotides: TGTGCCAGCAGCCATATTACAGGGGGCGGTTATGGCTACACCTTC. It specifies CASSHITGGGYGYTF.

The chain employs TRBV2 and TRBJ2-1; possible D gene TRBD2, 5 bases. The CDR3 is 13 residues long. Trimming removed 11 bases from V and 7 bases from J, with 18 bases in between. The germline V gene has CDR1 SNHLY and CDR2 FYNNEI. CDR3 sequence reads: CAAESPRVNEQFF. CDR3 coding DNA: TGTGCCGCCGAGTCCCCGAGGGTGAATGAGCAGTTCTTC.

This clone was counted a single time. The chain is built from TRBV27 and TRBJ2-7; D is uncertain. The germline gives CDR1 MNHEY, CDR2 SMNVEV (reference sequence). With 4 bases removed from V and 6 bases from J, the gap between germline ends came to 7 bases. This CDR3 spans 11 amino acids. The CDR3 nucleotides are TGTGCCAGCAGTTCCAGTCGCGAGCAGTACTTC. Its translation: CASSSSREQYF.

The rearrangement links TRBV5-6 to TRBJ2-3; maybe TRBD2 (5 bases). In germline, CDR1 is SGHDT, CDR2 YYEEEE. This CDR3 spans 15 amino acids. V was cut by 0 bases and J by 0 bases, with 8 bases left in between. CDR3 region: CASSLGRTSTDTQYF. The CDR3 DNA reads as TGTGCCAGCAGCTTGGGCAGGACTAGCACAGATACGCAGTATTTT.

J is TRBJ1-5 and V is TRBV19; 9 bases fit TRBD1. Germline CDR1 reads LNHDA; CDR2 reads SQIVND (reference sequence). V dropped 5 bases and J dropped 6; count of bases not matched to a gene: 2. The CDR3 consists of 13 residues. CDR3 sequence (DNA): TGTGCCAGTAGTCGGGACAGGGTTCAGCCCCAGCATTTT. This encodes CASSRDRVQPQHF.

The chain carries TRBV6-5 and TRBJ1-1, with 7 nucleotides matching TRBD1. The V segment lost 6 bases and the J segment 11 bases; nucleotides outside the gene matches: 6. The CDR3 loop spans 11 amino acids. Germline V gene data show CDR1 as MNHEY and CDR2 as SVGAGI. The CDR3 DNA reads as TGTGCCAGCAGGACAGGGTTAAAGGCTTTCTTT. Translating gives CASRTGLKAFF.

The table lists this clone with a count of one. The chain links TRBV28 to TRBJ2-5; the D gene is possibly TRBD1 (5 bases). Germline lookup yields CDR1 MDHEN and CDR2 SYDVKM. The CDR3 length is 14 residues. The V gene lost 2 bases and the J gene lost 2 bases, with 9 bases spanning the gap. The CDR3 is CASSLTGVQETQYF. The CDR3 nucleotides read TGTGCCAGCAGTTTAACAGGCGTTCAAGAGACCCAGTACTTC. The complete variable domain, with remaining parts taken from reference TRBV28 and TRBJ2-5, reads DVKVTQSSRYLVKRTGEKVFLECVQDMDHENMFWYRQDPGLGLRLIYFSYDVKMKEKGDIPEGYSVSREKKERFSLILESASTNQTSMYLCASSLTGVQETQYFGPGTRLLVL.

The chain recombines TRBV6-1 with TRBJ1-2; possible D gene TRBD1, 6 bases. The CDR3 contains 19 residues. The V end lost 1 base, the J end lost 2 bases, and 23 bases lay between the germline ends. CDR1 and CDR2 from the germline V gene are MNHNS and SASEGT. This CDR3 is CASSEGLAGAYVSNYGYTF. In nucleotides, the CDR3 is TGTGCCAGCAGTGAAGGTTTGGCAGGGGCCTATGTCTCCAACTATGGCTACACCTTC.

This chain uses TRBV7-9 with TRBJ2-7, with TRBD2 identical over 10 bases. Germline V CDR1 and CDR2: SEHNR, FQNEAQ (reference sequence). There are 16 residues in the CDR3. V gave up 5 bases and J gave up 5 bases; unmatched junction bases: 12. The CDR3 spells CASSPESSGSLNEQYF. CDR3 DNA sequence: TGTGCCAGCAGCCCCGAGTCTAGCGGGAGTCTCAACGAGCAGTACTTC. Full variable domain (missing parts from reference TRBV7-9 and TRBJ2-7): DTGVSQNPRHKITKRGQNVTFRCDPISEHNRLYWYRQTLGQGPEFLTYFQNEAQLEKSRLLSDRFSAERPKGSFSTLEIQRTEQGDSAMYLCASSPESSGSLNEQYFGPGTRLTVT.

The gene calls are TRBV6-1 and TRBJ1-2; a weak D match, TRBD1 (5 bases). V was pared by 6 bases and J by 4 bases, with 15 bases between. This CDR3 is built from 14 residues. Germline V lookup: CDR1 MNHNS, CDR2 SASEGT. The DNA of the CDR3 is TGTGCCAGCAGAATAGACCAGGGTACCTATGGCTACACCTTC. Its protein is CASRIDQGTYGYTF.

The V and J genes are TRBV19 and TRBJ2-7, with TRBD1 as a possible D gene (5 bases). The CDR3 totals 14 residues. V was shortened by 6 bases and J by 0 bases, with 12 bases between the two germline ends. The germline V gene has CDR1 LNHDA and CDR2 SQIVND (reference sequence). The CDR3 region is CASRQAGYSYEQYF. In DNA, the CDR3 is TGTGCCAGTAGACAGGCAGGATACTCCTACGAGCAGTACTTC.

The chain links TRBV5-6 to TRBJ2-5, with D unresolved. The V gene's germline CDR1 is SGHDT and CDR2 YYEEEE. This CDR3 contains 11 residues. Between the trimmed V and J ends, which lost 4 bases and 7 bases, there was a span of 8 bases. CDR3: CASSPPGTQYF. The DNA of the CDR3 is TGTGCCAGCAGCCCCCCCGGGACCCAGTACTTC.

The rearrangement links TRBV27 to TRBJ2-6; D unclear. Trimming shortened V by 6 bases and J by 2 bases, and 11 bases separated the two germline ends. The CDR3 has 15 amino acids. CDR1 and CDR2 (germline): MNHEY, SMNVEV (reference sequence). CDR3 sequence (DNA): TGTGCCAGCAGACGTTCAGGTGCTGGGGCCAACGTCCTGACTTTC. Protein: CASRRSGAGANVLTF.

This sequence joins TRBV19 and TRBJ2-7, with no clear D. CDR1 is LNHDA and CDR2 is SQIVND in the germline V gene (reference sequence). The CDR3 contains 13 residues. Trimming cost V 5 bases and J 1 base, with 9 bases left between them. The CDR3 spells CASSLLTSYEQYF. CDR3 DNA sequence: TGTGCCAGTAGTCTCCTTACATCCTACGAGCAGTACTTC.

The chain carries TRBV19 and TRBJ1-3; a weak D match, TRBD1 (6 bases). This CDR3 has 15 amino acids. Germline CDR1 reads LNHDA; CDR2 reads SQIVND (reference sequence). The V gene lost 6 bases and the J gene lost 0 bases, with 12 bases spanning the gap. The chain's CDR3 is CASSVGQRSGNTIYF. For the CDR3, the DNA is TGTGCCAGTAGCGTAGGACAGCGCTCTGGAAACACCATATATTTT.

This CDR3 is CAISLEGRGSNQPQHF. The CDR3 DNA sequence: TGTGCCATCAGTCTCGAGGGGAGGGGTAGCAATCAGCCCCAGCATTTT. The chain employs TRBV10-3 and TRBJ1-5; TRBD1 is a possible D gene (5 bases). The CDR3 is 16 amino acids. The ends were cut back, 5 bases at V and 0 bases at J, with 14 bases in the middle. Germline V gene data show CDR1 as ENHRY and CDR2 as SYGVKD.

The chain links TRBV6-5 to TRBJ2-5, with D tentatively TRBD2 (5 bases). Germline V gene lookup returns CDR1 MNHEY and CDR2 SVGAGI. The CDR3 runs to 16 residues. V was clipped by 3 bases and J by 4 bases, with 18 bases between them. CDR3: CASSYRGGFTGETQYF. The CDR3 region has the DNA TGTGCCAGCAGTTATCGAGGAGGCTTTACTGGAGAGACCCAGTACTTC.

The V and J genes are TRBV11-3 and TRBJ2-1, with 9 bases matching TRBD2. J was trimmed by 16 bases and V by 3 bases; bases with no gene match: 13. Germline assignment: CDR1 SGHNT and CDR2 YENEEA. This CDR3 is 14 amino acids long. The CDR3 nucleotides read TGTGCCAGCAGCTTTAACACTTGGACTAGCGAGAGTTTCTTC. Translated: CASSFNTWTSESFF.

The J gene is TRBJ1-2, the V gene TRBV5-1; 10 bases are a match to TRBD1. Looked up from germline, CDR1 is SGHRS and CDR2 is YFSETQ. V gave up 3 bases and J gave up 4 bases; unmatched junction bases: 6. The CDR3 consists of 15 residues. CDR3 bases: TGCGCCAGCAGCTCCCGGGACAGGGGATCCTATGGCTACACCTTC. Protein: CASSSRDRGSYGYTF.

This clone was picked up a small number of times. The chain has TRBV5-4 and TRBJ1-5, with 9 nucleotides matching TRBD1. The CDR3 extends over 15 amino acids. Germline CDR1 is SGHNT and CDR2 is YYREEE (reference sequence). Unmatched junction bases numbered 5, after V lost 0 bases and J lost 7 bases. The chain's CDR3 is CASSLDRGRGQPQHF. The CDR3 DNA reads TGTGCCAGCAGCTTGGACAGGGGGCGCGGGCAGCCCCAGCATTTT.